This T cell receptor beta chain was documented in a study of blood T cell repertoires in COVID-19. Clones were read by immunoSEQ multiplex PCR, and TCRdb kept only the in-frame ones, dropping some. The table records approximately 45,000 clones, more than 75% of them present only once. The V gene lost 3 bases and the J gene lost 1 base, with 10 bases spanning the gap. In germline, CDR1 is SGHKS, CDR2 YYEKEE (reference sequence). The length of the CDR3 is 15 residues. This chain connects TRBV5-5 to TRBJ2-2, with D perhaps TRBD1 (5 bases). The clonotype was recovered from a man aged 35-49 years with COVID-19, enrolled during active disease. Sequenced: peripheral blood. The CDR3 reads CASSSRVKNTGELFF. The CDR3 DNA sequence: TGTGCCAGCAGCTCCAGGGTGAAGAACACCGGGGAGCTGTTTTTT.